Listed here are 16 T cell receptor beta chains from one sample, sequenced in a study of beta chain features in type 1 diabetes. The study's findings and limits: Shortening of TCRB CDR3s, moderate but significant, appeared in all four CD4+ subsets of Type 1 diabetes patients.

The authors reverse transcribed all of the isolated RNA, so sequencing captured expressed TCRB transcripts. The protocol was immunoSEQ multiplex PCR, while the TCRdb copy is restricted to in-frame clones and leaves out a portion. The sample holds over 150,000 clones; approximately 8.1% are singletons and the top ten take approximately 0.54%. Their cognate antigens are unknown. Sequenced: central memory CD4+ T cells from blood. The receptors here all came from a man younger than 35 with type 1 diabetes.

A remark on this clone: Distinct nucleotide sequences in the sample also encode this CDR3. This chain links TRBV7-2 with TRBJ2-5, with D unclear. The germline gives CDR1 SGHTA, CDR2 FQGNSA. This CDR3 is 13 amino acids long. Trimming shortened V by 1 base and J by 5 bases, and 8 bases separated the two germline ends. The chain's CDR3 is CASSLVGGETQYF. For the CDR3, the DNA is TGTGCCAGCAGCTTAGTTGGCGGCGAGACCCAGTACTTC. The complete variable domain, with remaining parts taken from reference TRBV7-2 and TRBJ2-5, reads GAGVSQSPSNKVTEKGKDVELRCDPISGHTALYWYRQSLGQGLEFLIYFQGNSAPDKSGLPSDRFSAERTGGSVSTLTIQRTQQEDSAVYLCASSLVGGETQYFGPGTRLLVL.

The sample holds a few counts of this clone. A read error may account for a junction end that differs from germline. The rearrangement uses TRBV9 and TRBJ2-3; D is undetermined. Germline values: CDR1 SGDLS, CDR2 YYNGEE. The CDR3 contains 12 residues. The DNA of the CDR3 is TGTGCCAGCAGCCGTTTAGCAGATACACAGTATTTT. It specifies CASSRLADTQYF.

J is TRBJ1-5 and V is TRBV5-8; a weak D match, TRBD1 (5 bases). Looked up from germline, CDR1 is SGHTS and CDR2 is YDEGEE. This CDR3 has 16 amino acids. Between the trimmed V and J ends, which lost 4 bases and 7 bases, there was a span of 21 bases. DNA of the CDR3: TGTGCCAGCAGCCAAGATCTCCCCGGGGCGGGGCAGCCCCAGCATTTT. Translation gives CASSQDLPGAGQPQHF.

This clone appeared a few times. The chain combines TRBV6-5 with TRBJ1-2; TRBD1 matches at 7 bases. The length of the CDR3 is 13 residues. Germline V gene sequence: CDR1 MNHEY, CDR2 SVGAGI. The V segment lost 6 bases and the J segment 6 bases; nucleotides outside the gene matches: 7. This CDR3 is CASSHRGRDGYTF. The CDR3 DNA sequence: TGTGCCAGCAGCCACAGGGGCCGAGATGGCTACACCTTC.

This clone was seen a few times. This rearrangement joins TRBV4-2 to TRBJ1-1, with TRBD1 identical over 7 bases. The CDR3 is made up of 15 amino acids. The junction had 6 bases not matched to a gene; V was cut back by 0 bases and J by 5 bases. The germline CDR1 and CDR2 sequences are LGHNA and YNFKEQ. The CDR3 DNA sequence: TGTGCCAGCAGCCAAGAACACAGGGGAGGTACTGAAGCTTTCTTT. It specifies CASSQEHRGGTEAFF.

The V and J genes are TRBV5-1 and TRBJ2-1; perhaps TRBD2 as D (5 bases). The CDR3 is 15 amino acids. Germline V lookup: CDR1 SGHRS, CDR2 YFSETQ. V dropped 4 bases and J dropped 4 bases, with 15 bases sitting between them. Here the CDR3 DNA reads TGCGCCAGCAGCCCCGGACTGATCCTATACAATGAGCAGTTCTTC. It translates to CASSPGLILYNEQFF.

J is TRBJ2-5 and V is TRBV7-9, with a possible D match to TRBD2 (7 bases). Germline V CDR1 and CDR2: SEHNR, FQNEAQ (reference sequence). V was pared by 1 base and J by 5 bases, with 11 bases between. The CDR3 sequence is 14 residues long. CDR3 in amino acids: CASSLVAGAETQYF. CDR3 DNA sequence: TGTGCCAGCAGCTTAGTTGCGGGGGCCGAGACCCAGTACTTC.

The chain recombines TRBV6-5 with TRBJ2-7, with D possibly being TRBD1 (5 bases). V was trimmed by 3 bases and J by 3 bases, leaving 15 bases between them. Per the germline V gene, CDR1 is MNHEY and CDR2 is SVGAGI. The CDR3 is 15 residues long. The CDR3 loop is CASSYSALGVYEQYF. DNA for the CDR3: TGTGCCAGCAGTTATAGTGCGTTAGGGGTCTACGAGCAGTACTTC.

The sample holds a few counts of this clone. The J gene is TRBJ2-3, the V gene TRBV18, with unresolved D. Germline lookup yields CDR1 KGHSH and CDR2 LQKENI. The CDR3 sequence is 15 residues long. Trimming removed 2 bases at V and 6 bases at J, with 15 bases between. CDR3 region: CASSPFMSPRDTQYF. In DNA, the CDR3 is TGTGCCAGCTCACCATTTATGTCTCCTCGGGATACGCAGTATTTT.

The CDR3 protein is CASSFPGQGSFGPLHF. In nucleotides, the CDR3 is TGTGCCAGCAGCTTCCCGGGACAGGGGTCGTTCGGACCCCTCCACTTT. The chain couples TRBV11-2 to TRBJ1-6; TRBD1 aligns across 10 bases. Trimming cost V 3 bases and J 12 bases; bases outside gene matches: 11. The CDR3 sequence is 16 residues long. Germline loops: CDR1 SGHAT, CDR2 FQNNGV.

This clone has just a few counts. The chain combines TRBV10-2 with TRBJ1-5; 8 nucleotides align to TRBD1. Per the germline V gene, CDR1 is WSHSY and CDR2 is SAAADI. This CDR3 region has 13 residues. Trimming cost V 6 bases and J 7 bases; bases outside gene matches: 5. The CDR3 sequence: CASRGTGGQPQHF. The CDR3 DNA sequence: TGCGCCAGCAGGGGGACAGGTGGGCAGCCCCAGCATTTT.

This clone appeared a few times. The chain is built from TRBV11-2 and TRBJ1-2; 9 bases fit TRBD1. V lost 5 bases and J lost 1; bases outside the gene matches: 5. Per the germline V gene, CDR1 is SGHAT and CDR2 is FQNNGV. This CDR3 spans 15 amino acids. Written as DNA, the CDR3 is TGTGCCAGCAGCACCCGACAGGGGGGTAACTATGGCTACACCTTC. Translation gives CASSTRQGGNYGYTF.

Only a few counts were recorded for this clone. The chain combines TRBV30 with TRBJ2-3; 10 bases are shared with TRBD2. In germline, CDR1 is GTSNPN, CDR2 SVGIG (reference sequence). CDR3 length: 17 residues. V was pared by 2 bases and J by 3 bases, with 11 bases of the junction left unmatched. DNA of the CDR3: TGTGCCTGGAGTCGATCCCCTATAGCGGGAGGTACAGATACGCAGTATTTT. It specifies CAWSRSPIAGGTDTQYF.

The rearrangement joins TRBV29-1 to TRBJ2-5, with D perhaps matching TRBD2 (5 bases). Germline V gene data show CDR1 as SQVTM and CDR2 as ANQGSEA. The germline V and J ends were trimmed by 4 bases and 0 bases, with 6 bases remaining between them. CDR3 size: 12 residues. CDR3 in amino acids: CSVGGYQETQYF. CDR3 bases: TGCAGCGTTGGAGGGTACCAAGAGACCCAGTACTTC.

This clone was recorded a few times. The final CDR3 position lacks the conserved phenylalanine or tryptophan, pointing to a likely read error. Because the CDR3's place on the DNA is in doubt, the DNA is left out and the CDR3 is given as listed by TCRdb. The genes are TRBV9 and TRBJ2-7; no check of the table's D call, TRBD1, against the DNA was made. Inclusive of both ends, the CDR3 amounts to 10 amino acids. Germline CDR1 reads SGDLS; CDR2 reads YYNGEE. CDR3 amino acids: CASSVRDNVP.

The chain carries TRBV5-4 and TRBJ2-5; 7 positions agree with TRBD1. Germline-derived CDR1 and CDR2 are SGHNT and YYREEE (reference sequence). V was clipped by 2 bases and J by 4 bases; unmatched bases: 11. The CDR3 has 16 amino acids. This CDR3 reads CASSFHLGQAAETQYF. The CDR3 DNA follows: TGTGCCAGCAGCTTCCATCTCGGACAGGCGGCAGAGACCCAGTACTTC. Full variable domain (outside the CDR3, taken from reference TRBV5-4 and TRBJ2-5): ETGVTQSPTHLIKTRGQQVTLRCSSQSGHNTVSWYQQALGQGPQFIFQYYREEENGRGNFPPRFSGLQFPNYSSELNVNALELDDSALYLCASSFHLGQAAETQYFGPGTRLLVL.